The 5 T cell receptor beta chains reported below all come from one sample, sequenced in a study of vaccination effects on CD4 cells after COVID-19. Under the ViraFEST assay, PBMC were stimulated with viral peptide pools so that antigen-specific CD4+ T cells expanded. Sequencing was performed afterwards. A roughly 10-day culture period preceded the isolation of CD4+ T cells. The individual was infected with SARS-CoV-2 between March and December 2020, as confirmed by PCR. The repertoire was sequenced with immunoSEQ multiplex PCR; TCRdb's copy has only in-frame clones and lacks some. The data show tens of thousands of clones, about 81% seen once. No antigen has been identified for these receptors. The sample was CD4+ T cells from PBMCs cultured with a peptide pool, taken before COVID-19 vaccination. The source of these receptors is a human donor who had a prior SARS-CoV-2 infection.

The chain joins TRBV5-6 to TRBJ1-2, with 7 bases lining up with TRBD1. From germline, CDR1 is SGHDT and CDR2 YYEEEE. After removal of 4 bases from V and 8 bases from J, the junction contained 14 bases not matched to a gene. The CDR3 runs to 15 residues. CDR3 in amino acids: CASSLGQTVPLGYTF. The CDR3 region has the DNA TGTGCCAGCAGCCTGGGACAGACCGTCCCCTTGGGCTACACCTTC.

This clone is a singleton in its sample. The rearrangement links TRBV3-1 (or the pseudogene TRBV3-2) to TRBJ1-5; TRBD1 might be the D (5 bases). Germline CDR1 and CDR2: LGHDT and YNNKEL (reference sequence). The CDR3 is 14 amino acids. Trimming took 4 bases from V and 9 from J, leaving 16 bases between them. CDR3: CASSLGTAYPPQHF. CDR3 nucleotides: TGTGCCAGCAGCCTAGGGACTGCCTATCCGCCCCAGCATTTT.

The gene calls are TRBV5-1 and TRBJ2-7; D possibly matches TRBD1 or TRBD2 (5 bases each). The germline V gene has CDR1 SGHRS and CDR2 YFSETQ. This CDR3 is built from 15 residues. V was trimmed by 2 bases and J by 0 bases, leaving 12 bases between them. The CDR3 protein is CASSFGTQPSYEQYF. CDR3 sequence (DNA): TGCGCCAGCAGCTTCGGGACGCAGCCCTCCTACGAGCAGTACTTC.

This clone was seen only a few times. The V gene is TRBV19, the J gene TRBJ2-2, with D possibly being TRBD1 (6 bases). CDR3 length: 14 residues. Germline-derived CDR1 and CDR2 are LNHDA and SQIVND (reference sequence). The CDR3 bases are TGTAATGGACAGCACTCAACCCGGACCGGGGAGCTGTTTTTT. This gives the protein CNGQHSTRTGELFF.

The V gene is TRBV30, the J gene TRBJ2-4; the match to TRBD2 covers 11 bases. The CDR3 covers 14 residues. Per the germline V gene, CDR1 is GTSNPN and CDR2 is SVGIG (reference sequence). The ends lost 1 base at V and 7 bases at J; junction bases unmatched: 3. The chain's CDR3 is CAWSGLAGYNIQYF. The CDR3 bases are TGTGCCTGGAGTGGACTAGCGGGGTACAACATTCAGTACTTC.